Listed below are T cell receptor beta chains from one sample, sequenced in a study of cytomegalovirus exposure and HLA in healthy donors. Only in-frame clones appear in the TCRdb table, and some are missing; sequencing was by immunoSEQ multiplex PCR. The sample has hundreds of thousands of clones, roughly 70% seen once. The sequenced material came from PBMCs. The receptor source for this set is a man between 35 and 55 years old in good health and CMV-seropositive. Each CDR3 is given with its conserved first and last residue. The D gene is left open where the match is weak. Size is stated for part of the rows, as once, few or many counts, or as a class when the clone is expanded.

d_call j_call v_call clone_size cdr3_aa cdr3_nt
TRBD2 TRBJ2-5 TRBV4-2 . CASSQDSLAGGRETQYF TGTGCCAGCAGCCAAGACTCACTAGCGGGGGGCCGGGAGACCCAGTACTTC
. TRBJ1-1 TRBV11-3 . CASSLGENTEAFF TGTGCCAGCAGCTTAGGAGAGAACACTGAAGCTTTCTTT
. TRBJ1-5 TRBV6-1 . CASSPTTGQPQHF TGTGCCAGCAGTCCAACGACGGGTCAGCCCCAGCATTTT
. TRBJ2-2 TRBV6-5 . CASSFSGYGELFF TGTGCCAGCAGTTTCAGCGGGTACGGGGAGCTGTTTTTT
. TRBJ2-3 TRBV28 . CASSLLMGPVDPSTDTQYF TGTGCCAGCAGTTTGTTGATGGGGCCGGTCGACCCTAGCACAGATACGCAGTATTTT
. TRBJ2-1 TRBV7-9 . CASSLGSVRALDEYNEQFF TGTGCCAGCAGCTTAGGATCGGTCAGGGCCCTAGATGAATACAATGAGCAGTTCTTC
. TRBJ1-2 TRBV19 . CASSFRTAPNYGYTF TGTGCCAGTAGTTTTCGGACAGCCCCTAACTATGGCTACACCTTC
TRBD1 TRBJ1-2 TRBV2 few CASSPRDRNGYTF TGTGCCAGCAGTCCTAGGGACAGAAATGGCTACACCTTC
. TRBJ2-6 TRBV5-1 . CASSLGGSGANVLTF TGCGCCAGCAGCCTCGGGGGCTCTGGGGCCAACGTCCTGACTTTC
. TRBJ2-2 TRBV6-1 . CASSEALLGGANTGELFF TGTGCCAGCAGTGAAGCGCTTCTGGGGGGGGCCAACACCGGGGAGCTGTTTTTT
TRBD1 TRBJ2-6 TRBV29-1 . CSVEGADRGRPNVLTF TGCAGCGTTGAGGGGGCTGACAGGGGCCGGCCCAACGTCCTGACTTTC
. TRBJ2-7 TRBV4-1 once CASSQELAGGYEQYF TGCGCCAGCAGCCAAGAGCTGGCAGGGGGGTACGAGCAGTACTTC
TRBD2 TRBJ2-1 TRBV6-5 . CASSYGGGIYNEQFF TGTGCCAGCAGTTACGGGGGGGGGATCTACAATGAGCAGTTCTTC
TRBD2 TRBJ2-4 TRBV5-6 once CASSYTSGGNIQYF TGTGCCAGCAGCTACACTTCGGGAGGAAACATTCAGTACTTC
. TRBJ2-7 TRBV14 . CASSQRPGPYEQYF TGTGCCAGCAGCCAACGGCCAGGGCCCTACGAGCAGTACTTC
TRBD2 TRBJ2-3 TRBV4-3 . CASSHSSGPTDTQYF TGCGCCAGCAGCCACTCTAGCGGGCCCACAGATACGCAGTATTTT
. TRBJ1-3 TRBV5-1 . CASSLGTSDTIYF TGCGCCAGCAGCTTGGGCACAAGCGACACCATATATTTT
. TRBJ2-2 TRBV12-2 . CASRLVHGVWPSGPNTGELFF TGTGCAAGTCGCCTAGTCCACGGGGTTTGGCCTAGCGGGCCGAACACCGGGGAGCTGTTTTTT
. TRBJ2-2 TRBV10-3 . CAISPSGGELFF TGTGCCATCAGTCCATCGGGGGGGGAGCTGTTTTTT
. TRBJ1-5 TRBV27 . CASSPGHENQPQHF TGTGCCAGCAGTCCCGGACATGAGAATCAGCCCCAGCATTTT